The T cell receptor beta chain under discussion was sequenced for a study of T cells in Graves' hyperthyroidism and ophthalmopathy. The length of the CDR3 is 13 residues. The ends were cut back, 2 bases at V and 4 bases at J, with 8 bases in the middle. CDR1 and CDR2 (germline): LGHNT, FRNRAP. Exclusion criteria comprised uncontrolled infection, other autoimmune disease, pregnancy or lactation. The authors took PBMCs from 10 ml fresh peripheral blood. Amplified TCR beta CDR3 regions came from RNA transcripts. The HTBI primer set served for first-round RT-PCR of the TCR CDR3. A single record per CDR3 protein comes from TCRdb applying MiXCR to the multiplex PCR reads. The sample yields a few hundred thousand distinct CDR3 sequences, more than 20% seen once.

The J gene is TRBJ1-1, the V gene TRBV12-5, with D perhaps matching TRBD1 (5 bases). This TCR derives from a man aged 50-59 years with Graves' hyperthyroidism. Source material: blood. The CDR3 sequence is CASGLSGPTEAFF. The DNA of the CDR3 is TGTGCTAGTGGTTTGTCGGGACCCACTGAAGCTTTCTTT. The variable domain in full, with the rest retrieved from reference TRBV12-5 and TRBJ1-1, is DARVTQTPRHKVTEMGQEVTMRCQPILGHNTVFWYRQTMMQGLELLAYFRNRAPLDDSGMPKDRFSAEMPDATLATLKIQPSEPRDSAVYFCASGLSGPTEAFFGQGTRLTVV.